This T cell receptor (beta chain) is drawn from a study of a mutant IDH1 vaccine in newly diagnosed glioma. For the study at large: The first vaccination came 4-6 weeks after radiotherapy alone, or with temozolomide cycles. Earlier treatment was radiotherapy, temozolomide, or both, with most getting both.

Measured with immunoSEQ multiplex PCR; TCRdb has only the in-frame clones, and not every one. Among 25,000 to 35,000 clones listed, 88% were seen once. This clone was seen a single time. Its antigen is currently unknown. The CDR3 is 14 residues long. The germline gives CDR1 SQVTM, CDR2 ANQGSEA. The V end lost 2 bases, the J end lost 3 bases, and 12 bases lay between the germline ends. Time point indicated: week 23, last vaccination. A 20-mer mutant IDH1 peptide at 300 ug was injected subcutaneously with topical imiquimod. The TCR comes from a middle-aged man with glioma. This material consisted of PBMCs, taken from a glioma patient whose treatment included an IDH1 peptide vaccine. The rearrangement links TRBV29-1 to TRBJ2-3; D is uncertain. Here the CDR3 reads CSVEIGDGTDTQYF. CDR3 sequence (DNA): TGCAGCGTTGAAATCGGAGATGGAACAGATACGCAGTATTTT.